The clone carrying this T cell receptor (beta chain) came up once. This record belongs to a study of blood T cell repertoires in COVID-19. Study-wide background: The samples span acute and convalescent COVID-19 from the United States, Italy and Spain. PBMCs, B-cell-depleted T cells, or T cells provided the cDNA or gDNA that made up the material.

V lost 4 bases, J lost 13 bases, and 11 bases stayed unmatched. This CDR3 is 14 amino acids long. The germline CDR1 and CDR2 sequences are LGHDT and YNNKEL (reference sequence). Authors' analysis steps: Amplifying reference gene primers gave estimates of nucleated cell counts. Here immunoSEQ multiplex PCR was the method, and the copy in TCRdb shows in-frame clones only, minus some. V and J calls and clone size are those listed in that table; D and trimming were worked out from the DNA. This sample has 23,000 or so clones, with about 76% found just once. V is TRBV3-1 (or the pseudogene TRBV3-2) and J is TRBJ2-1, with 9 positions matching TRBD2. The origin of this receptor is a man between 65 and 85 years old with acute or convalescent COVID-19. Sequencing was done on a sample of peripheral blood. CDR3 protein: CASSPIAGAGNQFF. The CDR3 coding sequence is TGTGCCAGCAGCCCGATAGCGGGAGCGGGAAATCAGTTCTTC.